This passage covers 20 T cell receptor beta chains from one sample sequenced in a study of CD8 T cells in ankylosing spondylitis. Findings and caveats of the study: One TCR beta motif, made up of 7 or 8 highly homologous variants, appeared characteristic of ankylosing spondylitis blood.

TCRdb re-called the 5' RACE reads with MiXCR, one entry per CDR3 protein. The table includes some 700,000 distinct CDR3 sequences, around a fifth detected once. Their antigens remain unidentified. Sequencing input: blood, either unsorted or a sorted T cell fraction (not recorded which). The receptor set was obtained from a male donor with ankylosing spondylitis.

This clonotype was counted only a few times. The CDR3 is CANHRGHYF. CDR3 bases: TGTGCCAACCACAGGGGGCATTACTTC. The gene calls are TRBV24-1 and TRBJ2-7; the match to TRBD1 covers 9 bases. This CDR3 contains 9 residues. With V trimmed by 11 bases and J by 13 bases, 5 bases remained unmatched. Germline CDR1 and CDR2: KGHDR and SFDVKD.

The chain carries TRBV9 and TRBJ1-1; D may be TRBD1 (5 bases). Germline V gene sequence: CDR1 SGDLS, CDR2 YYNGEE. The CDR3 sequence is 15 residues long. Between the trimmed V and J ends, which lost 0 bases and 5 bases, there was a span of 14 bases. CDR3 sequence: CASSVATGGRTEAFF. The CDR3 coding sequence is TGTGCCAGCAGCGTAGCTACGGGGGGACGGACTGAAGCTTTCTTT.

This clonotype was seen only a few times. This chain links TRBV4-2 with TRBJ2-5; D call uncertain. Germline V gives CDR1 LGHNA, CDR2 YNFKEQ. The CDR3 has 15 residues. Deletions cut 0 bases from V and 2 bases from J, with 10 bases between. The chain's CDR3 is CASSQDLGGQETQYF. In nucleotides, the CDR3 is TGTGCCAGCAGCCAAGATCTTGGCGGACAAGAGACCCAGTACTTC.

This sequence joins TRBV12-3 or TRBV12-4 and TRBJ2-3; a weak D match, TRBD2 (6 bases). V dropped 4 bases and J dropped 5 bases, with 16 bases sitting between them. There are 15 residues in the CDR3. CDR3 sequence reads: CASSYFWRDEDTQYF. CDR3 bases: TGTGCCAGCAGTTACTTCTGGCGGGACGAAGATACGCAGTATTTT.

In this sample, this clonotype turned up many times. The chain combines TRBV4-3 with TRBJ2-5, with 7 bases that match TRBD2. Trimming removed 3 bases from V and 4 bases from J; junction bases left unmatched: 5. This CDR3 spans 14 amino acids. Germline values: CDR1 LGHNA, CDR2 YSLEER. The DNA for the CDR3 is TGCGCCAGCAGCCATTCCATAGCGGGAGAGACCCAGTACTTC. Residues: CASSHSIAGETQYF.

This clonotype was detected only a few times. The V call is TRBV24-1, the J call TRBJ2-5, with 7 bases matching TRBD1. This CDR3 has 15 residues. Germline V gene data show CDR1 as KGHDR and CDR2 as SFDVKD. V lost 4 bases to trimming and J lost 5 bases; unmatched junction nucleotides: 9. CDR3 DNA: TGTGCCACCAGTGAGACACAGGGGTTTGGGGAGACCCAGTACTTC. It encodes CATSETQGFGETQYF.

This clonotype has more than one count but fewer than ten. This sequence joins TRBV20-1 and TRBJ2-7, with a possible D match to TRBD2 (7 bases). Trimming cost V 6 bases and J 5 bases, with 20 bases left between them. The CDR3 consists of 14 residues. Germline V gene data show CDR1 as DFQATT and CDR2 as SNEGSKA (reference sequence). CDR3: CSATRGGPGDEQYF. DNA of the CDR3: TGCAGTGCGACAAGGGGGGGGCCCGGGGACGAGCAGTACTTC.

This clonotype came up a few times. CDR3 DNA sequence: TGCAGTGCTAGACAGGACGGAGGTTCACCCCTCCACTTT. Translation gives CSARQDGGSPLHF. The V and J genes are TRBV20-1 and TRBJ1-6; D gene uncertain. This CDR3 is built from 13 residues. Trimming removed 2 bases from V and 9 bases from J, with 11 bases in between. Germline V gene data show CDR1 as DFQATT and CDR2 as SNEGSKA (reference sequence).

CDR3 coding DNA: TGTGCCAGCAGTTGGGGACAGGGAATCGGGGAGCTGTTTTTT. Translated, it gives CASSWGQGIGELFF. The chain carries TRBV12-3 or TRBV12-4 and TRBJ2-2, with 9 bases lining up with TRBD1. V lost 4 bases and J lost 7; bases outside the gene matches: 4. This CDR3 is 14 amino acids long.

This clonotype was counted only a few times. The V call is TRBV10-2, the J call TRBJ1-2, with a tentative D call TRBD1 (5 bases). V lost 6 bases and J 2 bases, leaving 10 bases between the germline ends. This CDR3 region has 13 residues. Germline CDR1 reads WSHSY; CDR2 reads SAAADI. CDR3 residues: CASSKQENYGYTF. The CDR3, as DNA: TGCGCCAGCAGCAAACAGGAAAACTATGGCTACACCTTC.

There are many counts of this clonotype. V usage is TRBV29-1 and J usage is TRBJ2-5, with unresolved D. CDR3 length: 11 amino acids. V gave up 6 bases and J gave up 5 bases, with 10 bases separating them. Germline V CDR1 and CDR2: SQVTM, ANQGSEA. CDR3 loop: CSVLVRETQYF. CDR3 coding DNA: TGCAGCGTCCTCGTTCGGGAGACCCAGTACTTC. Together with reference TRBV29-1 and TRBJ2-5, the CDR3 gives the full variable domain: SAVISQKPSRDICQRGTSLTIQCQVDSQVTMMFWYRQQPGQSLTLIATANQGSEATYESGFVIDKFPISRPNLTFSTLTVSNMSPEDSSIYLCSVLVRETQYFGPGTRLLVL.

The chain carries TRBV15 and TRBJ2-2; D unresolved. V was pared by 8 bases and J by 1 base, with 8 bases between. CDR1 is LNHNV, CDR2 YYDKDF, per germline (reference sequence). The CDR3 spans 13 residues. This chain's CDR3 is CATPRQNTGELFF. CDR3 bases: TGTGCCACCCCCAGACAGAACACCGGGGAGCTGTTTTTT.

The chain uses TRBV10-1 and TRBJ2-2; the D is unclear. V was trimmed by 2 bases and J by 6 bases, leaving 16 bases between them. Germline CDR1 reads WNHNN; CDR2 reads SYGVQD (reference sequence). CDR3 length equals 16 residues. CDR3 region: CASSEEVVGLAGELFF. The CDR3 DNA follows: TGCGCCAGCAGTGAGGAGGTGGTGGGGTTGGCCGGGGAGCTGTTTTTT.

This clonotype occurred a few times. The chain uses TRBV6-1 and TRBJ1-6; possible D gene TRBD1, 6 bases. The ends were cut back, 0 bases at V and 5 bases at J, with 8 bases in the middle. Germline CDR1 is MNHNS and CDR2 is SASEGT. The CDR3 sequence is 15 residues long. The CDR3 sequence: CASSEADSNNSPLHF. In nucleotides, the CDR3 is TGTGCCAGCAGTGAAGCGGACAGCAATAATTCACCCCTCCACTTT.

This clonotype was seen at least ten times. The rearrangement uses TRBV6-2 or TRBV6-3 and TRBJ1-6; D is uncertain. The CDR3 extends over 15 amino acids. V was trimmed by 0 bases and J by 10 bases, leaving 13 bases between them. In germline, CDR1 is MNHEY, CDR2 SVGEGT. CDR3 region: CASSYSQQQRSPLHF. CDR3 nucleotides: TGTGCCAGCAGTTACTCGCAGCAGCAACGGTCACCCCTCCACTTT.

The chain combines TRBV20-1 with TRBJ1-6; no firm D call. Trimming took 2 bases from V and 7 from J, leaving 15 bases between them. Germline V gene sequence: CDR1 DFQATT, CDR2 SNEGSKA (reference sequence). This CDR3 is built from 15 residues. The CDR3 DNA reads TGCAGTGCTAGACGGGCCAAGGGCGGGAATTCACCCCTCCACTTT. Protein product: CSARRAKGGNSPLHF.

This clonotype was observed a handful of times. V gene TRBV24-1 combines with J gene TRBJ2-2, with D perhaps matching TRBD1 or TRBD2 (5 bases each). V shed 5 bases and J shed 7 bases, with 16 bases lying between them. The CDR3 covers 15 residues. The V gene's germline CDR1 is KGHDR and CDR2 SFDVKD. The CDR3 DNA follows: TGTGCCACCAGTGGAACCCAGGGAGCCAGCGGGGAGCTGTTTTTT. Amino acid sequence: CATSGTQGASGELFF.

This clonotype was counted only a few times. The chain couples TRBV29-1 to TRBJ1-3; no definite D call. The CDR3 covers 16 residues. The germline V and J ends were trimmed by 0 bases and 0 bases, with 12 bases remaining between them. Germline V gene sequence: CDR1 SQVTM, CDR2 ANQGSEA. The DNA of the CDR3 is TGCAGCGTTGAAGATCTAAGGGATTACTCTGGAAACACCATATATTTT. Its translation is CSVEDLRDYSGNTIYF.

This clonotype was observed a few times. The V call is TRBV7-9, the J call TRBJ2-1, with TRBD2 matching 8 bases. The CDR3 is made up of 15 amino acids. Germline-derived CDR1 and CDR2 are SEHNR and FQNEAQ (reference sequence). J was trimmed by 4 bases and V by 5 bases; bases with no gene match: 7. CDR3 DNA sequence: TGTGCCAGCAGCAAGATAGCGGGACCTTACAATGAGCAGTTCTTC. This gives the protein CASSKIAGPYNEQFF.

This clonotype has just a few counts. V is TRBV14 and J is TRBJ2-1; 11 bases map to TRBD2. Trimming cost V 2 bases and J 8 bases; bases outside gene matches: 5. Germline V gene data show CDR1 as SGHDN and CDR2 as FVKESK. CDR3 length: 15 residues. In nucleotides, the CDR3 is TGTGCCAGCAGCCAACTTAGCGGGGGGGTTCATGAGCAGTTCTTC. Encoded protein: CASSQLSGGVHEQFF.